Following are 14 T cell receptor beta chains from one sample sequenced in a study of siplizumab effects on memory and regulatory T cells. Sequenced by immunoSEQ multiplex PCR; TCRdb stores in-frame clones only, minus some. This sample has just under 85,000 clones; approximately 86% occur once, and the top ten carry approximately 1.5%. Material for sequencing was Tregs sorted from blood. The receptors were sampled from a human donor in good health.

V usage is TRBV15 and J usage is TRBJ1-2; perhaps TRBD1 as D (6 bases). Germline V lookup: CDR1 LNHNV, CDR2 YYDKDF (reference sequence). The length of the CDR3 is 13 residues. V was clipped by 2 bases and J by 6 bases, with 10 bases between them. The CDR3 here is CATSRHRQDGYTF. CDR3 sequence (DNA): TGTGCCACCAGCAGACACCGACAGGATGGCTACACCTTC.

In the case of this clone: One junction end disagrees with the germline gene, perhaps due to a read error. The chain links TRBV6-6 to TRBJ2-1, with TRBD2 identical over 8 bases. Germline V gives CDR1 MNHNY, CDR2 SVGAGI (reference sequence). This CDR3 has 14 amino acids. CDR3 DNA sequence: TGTGCCATCAGTGACGGGACTAGGGCCAATGAGCAGTTCTTC. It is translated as CAISDGTRANEQFF.

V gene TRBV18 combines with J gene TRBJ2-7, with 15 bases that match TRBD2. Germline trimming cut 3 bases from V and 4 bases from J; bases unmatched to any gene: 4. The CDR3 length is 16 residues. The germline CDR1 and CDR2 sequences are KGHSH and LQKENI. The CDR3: CASSPGLAGGTYEQYF. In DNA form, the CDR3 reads TGTGCCAGCTCACCGGGACTAGCGGGGGGCACGTACGAGCAGTACTTC.

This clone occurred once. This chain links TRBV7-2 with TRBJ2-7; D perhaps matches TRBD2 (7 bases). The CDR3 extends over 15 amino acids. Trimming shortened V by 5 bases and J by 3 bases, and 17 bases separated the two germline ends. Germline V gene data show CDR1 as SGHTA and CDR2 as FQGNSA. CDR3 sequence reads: CASSLGGAVNYEQYF. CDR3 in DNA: TGTGCCAGCAGCCTAGGGGGGGCCGTCAACTACGAGCAGTACTTC.

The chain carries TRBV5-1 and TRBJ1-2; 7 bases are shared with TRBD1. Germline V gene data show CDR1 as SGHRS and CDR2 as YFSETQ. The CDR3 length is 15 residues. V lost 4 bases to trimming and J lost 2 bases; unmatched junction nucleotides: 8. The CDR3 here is CASSPLQGQNYGYTF. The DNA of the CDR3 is TGCGCCAGCAGCCCCCTTCAGGGACAGAACTATGGCTACACCTTC.

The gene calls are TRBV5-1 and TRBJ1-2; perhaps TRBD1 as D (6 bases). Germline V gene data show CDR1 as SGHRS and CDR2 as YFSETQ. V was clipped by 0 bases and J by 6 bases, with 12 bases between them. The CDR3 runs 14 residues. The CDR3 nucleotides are TGCGCCAGCAGCTTGGAAACAGGGATCCATGGCTACACCTTC. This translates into CASSLETGIHGYTF. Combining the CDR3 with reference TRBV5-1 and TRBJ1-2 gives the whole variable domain KAGVTQTPRYLIKTRGQQVTLSCSPISGHRSVSWYQQTPGQGLQFLFEYFSETQRNKGNFPGRFSGRQFSNSRSEMNVSTLELGDSALYLCASSLETGIHGYTFGSGTRLTVV.

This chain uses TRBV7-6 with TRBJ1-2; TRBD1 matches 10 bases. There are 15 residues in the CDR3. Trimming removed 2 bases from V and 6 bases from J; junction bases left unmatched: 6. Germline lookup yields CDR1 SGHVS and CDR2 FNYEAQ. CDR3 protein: CASSLRDRGSDGYTF. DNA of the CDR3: TGTGCCAGCAGCTTAAGGGACAGGGGCTCGGATGGCTACACCTTC.

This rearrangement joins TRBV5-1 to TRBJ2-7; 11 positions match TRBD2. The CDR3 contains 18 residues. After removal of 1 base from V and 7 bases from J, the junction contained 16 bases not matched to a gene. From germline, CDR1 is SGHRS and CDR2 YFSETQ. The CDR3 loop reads CASSLYVAGGPPPWEQYF. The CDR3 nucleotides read TGCGCCAGCAGCTTGTACGTAGCGGGGGGGCCCCCTCCGTGGGAGCAGTACTTC.

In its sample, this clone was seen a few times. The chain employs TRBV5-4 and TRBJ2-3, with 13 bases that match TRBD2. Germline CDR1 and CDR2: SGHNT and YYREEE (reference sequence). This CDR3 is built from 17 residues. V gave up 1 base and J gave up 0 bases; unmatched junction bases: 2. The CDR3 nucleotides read TGTGCCAGCAGCTTGTGGACTAGCGGGGGAAGCACAGATACGCAGTATTTT. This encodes CASSLWTSGGSTDTQYF.

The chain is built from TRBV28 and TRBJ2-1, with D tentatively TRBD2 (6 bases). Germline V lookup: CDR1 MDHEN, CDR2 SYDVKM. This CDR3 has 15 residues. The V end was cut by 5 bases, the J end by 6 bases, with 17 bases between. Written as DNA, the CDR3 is TGTGCCAGCAGTATACTAGCAAGCCCTCTCAATGAGCAGTTCTTC. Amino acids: CASSILASPLNEQFF.

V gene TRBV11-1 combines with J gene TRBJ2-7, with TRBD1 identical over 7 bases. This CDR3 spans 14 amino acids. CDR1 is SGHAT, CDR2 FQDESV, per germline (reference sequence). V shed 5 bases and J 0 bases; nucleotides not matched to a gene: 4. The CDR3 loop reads CASSLGTASYEQYF. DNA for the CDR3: TGTGCCAGCAGCCTAGGGACAGCCTCCTACGAGCAGTACTTC. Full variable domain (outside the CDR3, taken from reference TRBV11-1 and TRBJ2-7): EAEVAQSPRYKITEKSQAVAFWCDPISGHATLYWYRQILGQGPELLVQFQDESVVDDSQLPKDRFSAERLKGVDSTLKIQPAELGDSAMYLCASSLGTASYEQYFGPGTRLTVT.

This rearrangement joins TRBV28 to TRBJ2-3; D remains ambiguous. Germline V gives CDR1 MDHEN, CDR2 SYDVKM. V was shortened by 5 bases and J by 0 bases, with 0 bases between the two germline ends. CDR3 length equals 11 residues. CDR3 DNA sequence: TGTGCCAGCAGTAGCACAGATACGCAGTATTTT. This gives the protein CASSSTDTQYF.

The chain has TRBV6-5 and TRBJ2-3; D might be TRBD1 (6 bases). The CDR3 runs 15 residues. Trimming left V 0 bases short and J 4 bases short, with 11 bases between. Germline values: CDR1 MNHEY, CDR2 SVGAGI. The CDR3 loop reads CASSYSTGGPDTQYF. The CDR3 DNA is TGTGCCAGCAGTTACTCGACTGGGGGCCCAGATACGCAGTATTTT.

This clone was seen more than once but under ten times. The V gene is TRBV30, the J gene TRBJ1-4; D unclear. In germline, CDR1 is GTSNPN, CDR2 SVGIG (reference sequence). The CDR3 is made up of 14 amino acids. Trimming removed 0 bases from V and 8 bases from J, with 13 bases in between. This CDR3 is CAWSVLVREEKLFF. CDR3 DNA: TGTGCCTGGAGTGTCCTAGTACGAGAGGAAAAACTGTTTTTT.